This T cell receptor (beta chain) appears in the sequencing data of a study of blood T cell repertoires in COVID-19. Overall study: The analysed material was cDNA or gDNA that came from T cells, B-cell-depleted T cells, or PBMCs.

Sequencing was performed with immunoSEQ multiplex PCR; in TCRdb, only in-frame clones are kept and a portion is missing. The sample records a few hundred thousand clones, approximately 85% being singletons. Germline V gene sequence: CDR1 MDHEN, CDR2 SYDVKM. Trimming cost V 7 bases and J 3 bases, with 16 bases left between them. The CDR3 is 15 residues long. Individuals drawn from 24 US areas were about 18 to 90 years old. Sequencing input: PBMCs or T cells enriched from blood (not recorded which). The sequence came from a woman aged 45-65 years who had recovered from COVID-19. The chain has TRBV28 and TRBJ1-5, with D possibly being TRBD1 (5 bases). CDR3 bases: TGTGCCAGCACTCCCCAGGGCCACCTCAATCAGCCCCAGCATTTT. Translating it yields CASTPQGHLNQPQHF. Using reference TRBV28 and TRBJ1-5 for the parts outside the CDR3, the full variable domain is DVKVTQSSRYLVKRTGEKVFLECVQDMDHENMFWYRQDPGLGLRLIYFSYDVKMKEKGDIPEGYSVSREKKERFSLILESASTNQTSMYLCASTPQGHLNQPQHFGDGTRLSIL.